The 29 T cell receptor beta chains below were found in one sample sequenced in a study of blood T cell repertoires in COVID-19. Only in-frame clones appear in the TCRdb table, and some are missing; sequencing was by immunoSEQ multiplex PCR. This table has 150,000 to 200,000 clones, approximately 86% appearing once. The material sequenced was peripheral blood. All receptors derive from an older man with acute or convalescent COVID-19.

This sequence joins TRBV7-6 and TRBJ1-5; 7 nucleotides agree with TRBD1. Germline V CDR1 and CDR2: SGHVS, FNYEAQ. The CDR3 consists of 16 residues. V lost 5 bases and J lost 6; bases outside the gene matches: 13. In nucleotides, the CDR3 is TGTGCCAGCAGCCCCACCCCAGGGGGGTCTCTTCAGCCCCAGCATTTT. This sequence encodes CASSPTPGGSLQPQHF.

The genes are TRBV12-5 and TRBJ2-3, with 13 positions matching TRBD2. Trimming took 3 bases from V and 2 from J; bases not matched to a gene: 8. The CDR3 totals 18 residues. Germline CDR1 LGHNT, CDR2 FRNRAP. The CDR3 here is CASGFTLGTSGNTDTQYF. The DNA for the CDR3 is TGTGCTAGTGGTTTCACCCTCGGGACTAGCGGGAACACAGATACGCAGTATTTT.

The chain joins TRBV19 to TRBJ2-5; a weak D match, TRBD2 (6 bases). CDR1 is LNHDA, CDR2 SQIVND, per germline (reference sequence). The V and J ends lost 3 bases and 2 bases respectively, with 10 bases between them. This CDR3 contains 14 residues. CDR3 residues: CASSIRLAQETQYF. CDR3 DNA: TGTGCCAGTAGTATTAGGCTAGCGCAAGAGACCCAGTACTTC.

The chain has TRBV3-1 (or the pseudogene TRBV3-2) and TRBJ2-2; tentatively, D is TRBD2 (5 bases). V lost 6 bases to trimming and J lost 5 bases, with 10 bases between them. Looked up from germline, CDR1 is LGHDT and CDR2 is YNNKEL (reference sequence). The CDR3 sequence is 13 residues long. CDR3 nucleotide sequence: TGTGCCAGCAGGGACTTCAGAACCGGGGAGCTGTTTTTT. Protein: CASRDFRTGELFF.

CDR3 coding DNA: TGTGCCAGCAGTAAACGGACAGGGGAGAATCAGCCCCAGCATTTT. This encodes CASSKRTGENQPQHF. V usage is TRBV6-5 and J usage is TRBJ1-5; 9 bases align to TRBD1. Germline CDR1 reads MNHEY; CDR2 reads SVGAGI. This CDR3 has 15 amino acids. Unmatched junction bases numbered 6, after V lost 5 bases and J lost 4 bases.

This sequence joins TRBV12-3 or TRBV12-4 and TRBJ1-1; D might be TRBD1 (5 bases). The germline V and J ends were trimmed by 5 bases and 6 bases, with 13 bases remaining between them. The CDR3 runs to 13 residues. The CDR3 protein is CASSRTTGAEAFF. The DNA of the CDR3 is TGTGCCAGCAGTCGTACTACGGGGGCTGAAGCTTTCTTT.

This chain uses TRBV11-3 with TRBJ2-1, with 9 bases matching TRBD1. V shed 6 bases, J shed 0 bases, and the junction held 9 bases outside the gene matches. The CDR3 sequence is 17 residues long. Germline loops: CDR1 SGHNT, CDR2 YENEEA. The CDR3: CASSPGQGRSSYNEQFF. As DNA, the CDR3 is TGTGCCAGCAGTCCGGGACAGGGTAGAAGCTCCTACAATGAGCAGTTCTTC.

The chain links TRBV5-1 to TRBJ1-1; 9 nucleotides line up with TRBD1. The CDR3 spans 14 residues. Germline-derived CDR1 and CDR2 are SGHRS and YFSETQ. Trimming removed 2 bases from V and 9 bases from J; junction bases left unmatched: 8. The CDR3 nucleotides are TGCGCCAGCAGCTTAACTTCCGGACAGGGGAAAGCTTTCTTT. It is translated as CASSLTSGQGKAFF. Looking up the rest from reference TRBV5-1 and TRBJ1-1 gives the full variable domain: KAGVTQTPRYLIKTRGQQVTLSCSPISGHRSVSWYQQTPGQGLQFLFEYFSETQRNKGNFPGRFSGRQFSNSRSEMNVSTLELGDSALYLCASSLTSGQGKAFFGQGTRLTVV.

The CDR3 region has the DNA TGCGCCAGCAGTGGGGAGGTAGTGCTGGATACGCAGTATTTT. As protein: CASSGEVVLDTQYF. V gene TRBV5-1 combines with J gene TRBJ2-3, with a possible D match to TRBD2 (6 bases). This CDR3 is built from 14 residues. Trimming took off 5 bases at V and 6 bases at J, with 16 bases between the two ends. Germline V gene sequence: CDR1 SGHRS, CDR2 YFSETQ.

The chain couples TRBV5-1 to TRBJ2-2, with D maybe TRBD1 (6 bases). The V end was cut by 0 bases, the J end by 0 bases, with 12 bases between. The CDR3 is 17 residues long. The germline V gene encodes CDR1 SGHRS and CDR2 YFSETQ. The CDR3 DNA reads as TGCGCCAGCAGCTTGGTTTGGGGGCCCCCGAACACCGGGGAGCTGTTTTTT. Translation: CASSLVWGPPNTGELFF.

This CDR3 is CASSPLQGRLGYGYTF. CDR3 DNA: TGCGCCAGCAGCCCATTACAGGGGAGGCTCGGTTATGGCTACACCTTC. The chain combines TRBV5-1 with TRBJ1-2; 7 bases align to TRBD1. Unmatched junction bases numbered 14, after V lost 4 bases and J lost 5 bases. Germline CDR1 reads SGHRS; CDR2 reads YFSETQ. The CDR3 sequence is 16 residues long.

The chain joins TRBV5-1 to TRBJ1-2, with D tentatively TRBD1 (6 bases). CDR1 is SGHRS, CDR2 YFSETQ, per germline. Trimming shortened V by 6 bases and J by 4 bases, and 16 bases separated the two germline ends. The CDR3 has 14 residues. The CDR3 nucleotides read TGCGCCAGCAAACCGATCGGACAGCCCTATGGCTACACCTTC. Translating gives CASKPIGQPYGYTF.

This chain uses TRBV3-1 (or the pseudogene TRBV3-2) with TRBJ1-3; D is undetermined. V was clipped by 4 bases and J by 5 bases, with 18 bases between them. The CDR3 runs 16 residues. Per the germline V gene, CDR1 is LGHDT and CDR2 is YNNKEL (reference sequence). For the CDR3, the DNA is TGTGCCAGCAGCCGGGAGGAGGGAATCGGCAGAAACACCATATATTTT. As protein: CASSREEGIGRNTIYF.

This chain joins TRBV4-3 and TRBJ1-1; D perhaps matches TRBD1 (5 bases). The V gene lost 0 bases and the J gene lost 10 bases, with 24 bases spanning the gap. Germline V gives CDR1 LGHNA, CDR2 YSLEER. CDR3 length: 17 amino acids. The CDR3 bases are TGCGCCAGCAGCCAAGAGACCACCGACCGGTGGGGGGTTGGAGCTTTCTTT. As protein: CASSQETTDRWGVGAFF.

The chain combines TRBV30 with TRBJ2-1; 10 nucleotides agree with TRBD2. The CDR3 totals 16 residues. Per germline, CDR1 GTSNPN and CDR2 SVGIG (reference sequence). After removal of 4 bases from V and 8 bases from J, the junction contained 14 bases not matched to a gene. DNA of the CDR3: TGTGCCTGGAAAGGTCCGAGCGGGAGGGCCCCCCATGAGCAGTTCTTC. Translation: CAWKGPSGRAPHEQFF. Filled out from reference TRBV30 and TRBJ2-1, the complete variable domain reads SQTIHQWPATLVQPVGSPLSLECTVEGTSNPNLYWYRQAAGRGLQLLFYSVGIGQISSEVPQNLSASRPQDRQFILSSKKLLLSDSGFYLCAWKGPSGRAPHEQFFGPGTRLTVL.

The chain joins TRBV6-6 to TRBJ2-7; 7 nucleotides align to TRBD2. The germline gives CDR1 MNHNY, CDR2 SVGAGI (reference sequence). V lost 6 bases to trimming and J lost 6 bases; unmatched junction nucleotides: 8. The CDR3 runs to 13 residues. The DNA for the CDR3 is TGTGCCAGCAGCGATTGGCGGGGGTCCGAGCAGTACTTC. Its translation is CASSDWRGSEQYF.

The CDR3 here is CASSGGPGETQYF. The CDR3 coding sequence is TGTGCCAGCAGCGGGGGTCCGGGGGAGACCCAGTACTTC. V gene TRBV9 combines with J gene TRBJ2-5; D might be TRBD2 (5 bases). The CDR3 has 13 residues. The ends were cut back, 3 bases at V and 5 bases at J, with 11 bases in the middle. Germline assignment: CDR1 SGDLS and CDR2 YYNGEE.

The DNA for the CDR3 is TGTGCCAGCAGCTTAGCGGGGGTATCGGGTGGCTACACCTTC. This sequence encodes CASSLAGVSGGYTF. The J gene is TRBJ1-2, the V gene TRBV13, with a tentative D call TRBD1 (5 bases). Germline V lookup: CDR1 PRHDT, CDR2 FYEKMQ (reference sequence). The ends were cut back, 1 base at V and 7 bases at J, with 13 bases in the middle. The CDR3 has 14 amino acids.

This clone turned up a few times. CDR3 sequence reads: CASSSNTGQGAEAFF. CDR3 coding DNA: TGTGCCAGCAGCTCCAATACTGGACAGGGGGCTGAAGCTTTCTTT. The gene calls are TRBV7-9 and TRBJ1-1, with 10 bases fitting TRBD1. Trimming at V came to 4 bases and at J to 6 bases, leaving 8 bases not matched to a gene. Germline lookup yields CDR1 SEHNR and CDR2 FQNEAQ (reference sequence). CDR3 length: 15 residues.

This chain uses TRBV5-1 with TRBJ2-3, with D uncertain. Deletions cut 5 bases from V and 0 bases from J, with 10 bases between. Germline CDR1 SGHRS, CDR2 YFSETQ. The length of the CDR3 is 14 residues. CDR3 region: CASRDLVSTDTQYF. In DNA, the CDR3 is TGCGCCAGCAGAGATTTAGTCAGCACAGATACGCAGTATTTT.

This chain uses TRBV3-1 (or the pseudogene TRBV3-2) with TRBJ2-3; weak D call: TRBD2 (7 bases). The germline gives CDR1 LGHDT, CDR2 YNNKEL (reference sequence). Between the trimmed V and J ends, which lost 0 bases and 8 bases, there was a span of 15 bases. The CDR3 length is 15 residues. CDR3 coding DNA: TGTGCCAGCAGCCAAGATCCATCGGGGGGCCTTACGCAGTATTTT. Translating it yields CASSQDPSGGLTQYF.

V and J are TRBV5-1 and TRBJ2-7; D unresolved. CDR3 length: 12 residues. The germline V gene has CDR1 SGHRS and CDR2 YFSETQ. V was clipped by 3 bases and J by 2 bases, with 6 bases between them. The CDR3 protein is CASSSDTYEQYF. For the CDR3, the DNA is TGCGCCAGCAGCTCCGACACCTACGAGCAGTACTTC.

J is TRBJ2-3 and V is TRBV20-1, with D uncertain. The CDR3 contains 13 residues. The germline V gene encodes CDR1 DFQATT and CDR2 SNEGSKA (reference sequence). Trimming removed 3 bases at V and 5 bases at J, with 12 bases between. The CDR3 DNA reads as TGCAGTGCTAGTTCCGGTTTCGTAGATACGCAGTATTTT. It is translated as CSASSGFVDTQYF.

The V gene is TRBV7-2, the J gene TRBJ2-7; 9 bases agree with TRBD1. Germline V gene data show CDR1 as SGHTA and CDR2 as FQGNSA. The CDR3 has 17 amino acids. V was clipped by 5 bases and J by 4 bases; unmatched bases: 15. The CDR3 bases are TGTGCCAGCAGCCTCAAGGCCCCGGGACAGGGTTCGTACGAGCAGTACTTC. It is translated as CASSLKAPGQGSYEQYF.

This chain connects TRBV6-6 to TRBJ2-7; D possibly corresponds to TRBD1 (6 bases). The length of the CDR3 is 15 residues. V lost 0 bases and J lost 2, with 11 bases in between. Looked up from germline, CDR1 is MNHNY and CDR2 is SVGAGI (reference sequence). The CDR3 DNA sequence: TGTGCCAGCAGTTACTCGGGGGCGGCCGCCTACGAGCAGTACTTC. It encodes CASSYSGAAAYEQYF.

The chain has TRBV6-5 and TRBJ1-4, with D uncertain. The V gene lost 2 bases and the J gene lost 3 bases, with 10 bases spanning the gap. CDR1 and CDR2 (germline): MNHEY, SVGAGI. The CDR3 loop spans 15 amino acids. CDR3 region: CASSYPGLPNEKLFF. The CDR3 nucleotides are TGTGCCAGCAGTTACCCAGGCCTTCCTAATGAAAAACTGTTTTTT.

The J gene is TRBJ2-7, the V gene TRBV5-1; D may be TRBD2 (6 bases). Germline CDR1 SGHRS, CDR2 YFSETQ. Trimming cost V 4 bases and J 1 base, with 18 bases left between them. This CDR3 is built from 16 residues. The DNA for the CDR3 is TGCGCCAGCAGCCCCTCGGGAGAAGGCTTTTCCTACGAGCAGTACTTC. Translated, it gives CASSPSGEGFSYEQYF.

The chain couples TRBV5-6 to TRBJ2-2; possibly TRBD1 for D (5 bases). The CDR3 runs 14 residues. Germline V gene data show CDR1 as SGHDT and CDR2 as YYEEEE. V lost 2 bases to trimming and J lost 3 bases, with 8 bases between them. DNA for the CDR3: TGTGCCAGCAGCTTTAGGGGTTACACCGGGGAGCTGTTTTTT. It translates to CASSFRGYTGELFF.

The chain combines TRBV18 with TRBJ1-4; 7 bases align to TRBD1. Germline CDR1 KGHSH, CDR2 LQKENI. Trimming removed 6 bases from V and 4 bases from J; junction bases left unmatched: 5. The CDR3 sequence is 14 residues long. The CDR3 here is CASSEGQLNEKLFF. In nucleotides, the CDR3 is TGTGCCAGCTCTGAGGGACAGCTTAATGAAAAACTGTTTTTT. Combining the CDR3 with reference TRBV18 and TRBJ1-4 gives the whole variable domain NAGVMQNPRHLVRRRGQEARLRCSPMKGHSHVYWYRQLPEEGLKFMVYLQKENIIDESGMPKERFSAEFPKEGPSILRIQQVVRGDSAAYFCASSEGQLNEKLFFGSGTQLSVL.